This T cell receptor beta chain stems from a study of T cell clonotyping in hematopoietic cell transplantation. Trimming stripped 0 bases from V and 0 bases from J, with 9 bases between. This CDR3 has 15 residues. CDR1 and CDR2 from the germline V gene are MNHEY and SVGAGI. The table came from immunoSEQ multiplex PCR; TCRdb's copy has only in-frame clones and leaves some out. The sample holds fewer than 9,500 clones; about 94% are singletons and the top ten take 1.3%. V usage is TRBV6-5 and J usage is TRBJ2-7; no definite D call. The sequenced sample was peripheral blood mononuclear cells, obtained 30 days after allogeneic stem cell transplant. The source is a male patient between 55 and 70 years old who had an allogeneic stem cell transplant from an unrelated donor, so T cells may come from the graft donor. Some clones in this sample may be carry-over from other donors' samples. CDR3 in DNA: TGTGCCAGCAGTTACTCCACCCAGAGCTCCTACGAGCAGTACTTC. Its protein is CASSYSTQSSYEQYF.